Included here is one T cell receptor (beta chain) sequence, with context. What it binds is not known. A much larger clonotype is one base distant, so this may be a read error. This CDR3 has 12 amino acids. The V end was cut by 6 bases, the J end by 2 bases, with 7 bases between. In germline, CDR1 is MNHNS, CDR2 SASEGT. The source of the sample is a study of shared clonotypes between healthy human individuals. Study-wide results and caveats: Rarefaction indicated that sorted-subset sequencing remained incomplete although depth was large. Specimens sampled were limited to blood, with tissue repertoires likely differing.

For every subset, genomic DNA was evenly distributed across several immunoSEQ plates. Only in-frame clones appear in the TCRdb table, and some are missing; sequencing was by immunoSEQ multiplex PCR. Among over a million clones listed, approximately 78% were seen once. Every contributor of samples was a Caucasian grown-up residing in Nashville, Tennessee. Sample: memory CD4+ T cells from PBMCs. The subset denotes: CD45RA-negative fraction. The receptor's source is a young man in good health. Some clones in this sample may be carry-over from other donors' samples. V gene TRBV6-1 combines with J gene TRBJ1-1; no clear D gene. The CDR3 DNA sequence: TGTGCCAGCAGCTTGACTAACACTGAAGCTTTCTTT. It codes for CASSLTNTEAFF.